A selection of T cell receptor beta chains follows, all from one sample in a study of cytomegalovirus exposure and HLA in healthy donors. Only in-frame clones appear in the TCRdb table, and some are missing; sequencing was by immunoSEQ multiplex PCR. The table has about 120,000 clones, 60% to 85% seen once. The sample comprised PBMCs. The receptors here all came from a woman aged 40-49 years in good health and CMV-seropositive. The CDR3 runs from the conserved cysteine through the conserved F or W. The order of the fields is V gene, J gene, clone size, D gene, CDR3 DNA, CDR3 protein. D genes are given only for firm matches. Expanded clones are given a class, and other clones once, few, many or no size at all.

TRBV2	TRBJ1-2	-	TRBD1	TGTGCCAGCACGCGACAGGGGACGTATGGCTACACCTTC	CASTRQGTYGYTF
TRBV28	TRBJ2-7	-	-	TGTGCCAGCAGTTTGCAACCGAGGGTGGTCTACGAGCAGTACTTC	CASSLQPRVVYEQYF
TRBV11-2	TRBJ2-7	few	-	TGTGCCAGCAGCTTAGTTGGCCCGGGGGAGCAGTACTTC	CASSLVGPGEQYF
TRBV7-9	TRBJ1-2	-	TRBD1	TGTGCCAGCAGCTGGGGACAGGGTAGCGGCTATGGCTACACCTTC	CASSWGQGSGYGYTF
TRBV10-3	TRBJ2-5	once	-	TGTGCCATCAGTGCCGGGGTAGCCGGGGAGACCCAGTACTTC	CAISAGVAGETQYF
TRBV7-7	TRBJ2-3	-	TRBD2	TGTGCCAGCAGCTCTACAGCGGGGATGGCAGATACGCAGTATTTT	CASSSTAGMADTQYF
TRBV5-6	TRBJ1-6	-	-	TGTGCCAGCAGCTTGGGTCGGGTATTTAATTCACCCCTCCACTTT	CASSLGRVFNSPLHF
TRBV6-1	TRBJ1-2	-	TRBD1	TGTGCCAGCATTCAGGACAGGGTCGGCGGCTACACCTTC	CASIQDRVGGYTF
TRBV2	TRBJ2-1	-	-	TGTGCCAGCAGGCTGGACAGCTACAATGAGCAGTTCTTC	CASRLDSYNEQFF
TRBV6-1	TRBJ2-7	-	TRBD2	TGTGCCACCCACGGACTAGGATCCTACGAGCAGTACTTC	CATHGLGSYEQYF
TRBV6-1	TRBJ2-7	-	-	TGTGCCTGTCTCAGGGGCCCCACCTACGAGCAGTACTTC	CACLRGPTYEQYF
TRBV5-1	TRBJ2-3	-	TRBD2	TGCGCCAGCAGCCCCCTCGGACTAGACTCAGATACGCAGTATTTT	CASSPLGLDSDTQYF
TRBV5-1	TRBJ2-5	few	TRBD1	TGCGCCAGCAGCGTACAGGGGCGGGAAGAGACCCAGTACTTC	CASSVQGREETQYF
TRBV5-1	TRBJ2-3	-	TRBD2	TGCGCCAGCGCGTCGGGGGGTACTAGCACAGATACGCAGTATTTT	CASASGGTSTDTQYF
TRBV25-1	TRBJ2-5	once	-	TGTGCCAGCAGTGATTCGGACACAAGGGGGACCCAGTACTTC	CASSDSDTRGTQYF
TRBV7-2	TRBJ2-1	-	TRBD2	TGTGCCAGCAGCTCCCCGACTAGCAGGAATGAGCAGTTCTTC	CASSSPTSRNEQFF
TRBV6-1	TRBJ1-3	few	-	TGTGCCAGCAATCTAGACAGCTCTGGAAACACCATATATTTT	CASNLDSSGNTIYF
TRBV2	TRBJ2-3	-	-	TGTGCCAGCAGGGGCGGACTGTTCTCGGCAGATACGCAGTATTTT	CASRGGLFSADTQYF
TRBV5-1	TRBJ2-7	-	TRBD1	TGCGCCAGCAGCTTGGCCGTTTCGGCACAGGGGGCCTACGAGCAGTACTTC	CASSLAVSAQGAYEQYF
TRBV19	TRBJ1-2	once	TRBD1	TGTGCCAGACAGGGGGCATATGGCTACACCTTC	CARQGAYGYTF
TRBV5-1	TRBJ2-3	-	TRBD2	TGCGCCAGCCGGACGGGGCGGGGGGCCCCAGATACGCAGTATTTT	CASRTGRGAPDTQYF
TRBV2	TRBJ2-1	-	TRBD2	TGTGCCAGCAGGGAGCGGGGGGGCTCCTACAATGAGCAGTTCTTC	CASRERGGSYNEQFF
TRBV6-1	TRBJ2-3	few	TRBD1	TGTGCCAGCAGTGAAGGGACAGGGCACACAGATACGCAGTATTTT	CASSEGTGHTDTQYF
TRBV6-5	TRBJ1-1	-	TRBD1	TGTGCCAGCAGTTACTACAGGGGCACTGAAGCTTTCTTT	CASSYYRGTEAFF
TRBV5-1	TRBJ2-3	-	-	TGCGCCAGCAGCTTGACTACCCGGGGGACAGATACGCAGTATTTT	CASSLTTRGTDTQYF
TRBV5-1	TRBJ1-2	-	-	TGCGCCAGCAGCTTGGAACATCTCTATGGCTACACCTTC	CASSLEHLYGYTF
TRBV7-3	TRBJ1-2	-	-	TGTGCCAGCAGCTTAAAGGGAGCCGGCTACACCTTC	CASSLKGAGYTF
TRBV2	TRBJ1-5	-	TRBD1	TGTGCCAGCAGGACAGGGTCTAACAACAATCAGCCCCAGCATTTT	CASRTGSNNNQPQHF
TRBV30	TRBJ2-7	-	TRBD1	TGTGCCTGGAGTGTGGGACAGGCGGGCGACGAGCAGTACTTC	CAWSVGQAGDEQYF
TRBV30	TRBJ2-5	-	-	TGTGCCTGGAGTGTCGCCAGGGAGGCGGCCCAGTACTTC	CAWSVAREAAQYF
TRBV2	TRBJ1-4	few	-	TGTGCCAGCATCCCCGACAGGATATCTGAAAAACTGTTTTTT	CASIPDRISEKLFF
TRBV5-4	TRBJ2-5	-	-	TGTGCCAGCAGCCCGGGACAAAGGTTGGAGACCCAGTACTTC	CASSPGQRLETQYF
TRBV28	TRBJ2-6	-	-	TGTGCCAGCTGCACCGGAGCTTCTGGGGCCAACGTCCTGACTTTC	CASCTGASGANVLTF
TRBV5-1	TRBJ1-1	-	TRBD1	TGCGCCAGCAGCGCCATTGACAGGGTCACTGAAGCTTTCTTT	CASSAIDRVTEAFF
TRBV5-1	TRBJ2-2	-	TRBD1	TGCGCCAGCAGCTTACGACAGGGGAACACCGGGGAGCTGTTTTTT	CASSLRQGNTGELFF
TRBV2	TRBJ1-2	-	-	TGTGCCAGCAGTGAAGCTAAGATAAGGGGGTTGTATGGCTACACCTTC	CASSEAKIRGLYGYTF
TRBV6-5	TRBJ1-2	once	-	TGTGCCAGCAGCTTCCGGCTCGGCAGGCCTGGCTACACCTTC	CASSFRLGRPGYTF
TRBV6-1	TRBJ2-5	-	-	TGTGCCAGCAGTGGAGGGACAGCGGGGGAAGAGACCCAGTACTTC	CASSGGTAGEETQYF
TRBV19	TRBJ2-7	-	-	TGTGCCAGTAGTATAGGACTGGTGGGCGAGCAGTACTTC	CASSIGLVGEQYF
TRBV5-6	TRBJ1-1	-	TRBD1	TGTGCCAGCAGCAGATTAACCGGACAGGACCAGCCTGAAGCTTTCTTT	CASSRLTGQDQPEAFF
TRBV7-9	TRBJ2-2	-	TRBD1	TGTGCCAGCAGCAGACAGGGGGCAGGCACCGGGGAGCTGTTTTTT	CASSRQGAGTGELFF
TRBV30	TRBJ2-3	-	TRBD1	TGTGCCTGGGGGACAGGATTAAGCACAGATACGCAGTATTTT	CAWGTGLSTDTQYF
TRBV5-1	TRBJ1-2	-	-	TGCGCCAGCAGCTTGTTCCTTGGCGGCTACACCTTC	CASSLFLGGYTF
TRBV2	TRBJ1-2	-	TRBD1	TGTGCCGGTGCCTCGGACAGGGACTATGGCTACACCTTC	CAGASDRDYGYTF
TRBV30	TRBJ1-5	-	-	TGTGCCTGGAATTGGGCGGGAAGAGGGCAGCCCCAGCATTTT	CAWNWAGRGQPQHF
TRBV5-1	TRBJ1-5	-	-	TGCGCCAGCAGCAGTTCAGGGGACTACAATCAGCCCCAGCATTTT	CASSSSGDYNQPQHF
TRBV6-1	TRBJ2-5	-	TRBD2	TGTGCCAGCAGTGCACAGACTAGCGGGGGGGAGACCCAGTACTTC	CASSAQTSGGETQYF
TRBV19	TRBJ1-1	-	TRBD1	TGTGCCAGTAGTGTGGGACAGGCCACTGAAGCTTTCTTT	CASSVGQATEAFF
TRBV5-4	TRBJ2-1	-	TRBD2	TGTGCCAGCAGCAGCGGGGGGGCACGGTACAATGAGCAGTTCTTC	CASSSGGARYNEQFF
TRBV7-2	TRBJ2-1	-	-	TGTGCCAGCAGCTCGGATTTGGGGGGATCGGGGTTCTTC	CASSSDLGGSGFF
TRBV6-5	TRBJ2-1	-	-	TGTGCCAGCAGTGATCACGACAAGTACAATGAGCAGTTCTTC	CASSDHDKYNEQFF
TRBV19	TRBJ1-2	-	-	TGTGCCAGTAGCGTCGGGACACCAACTAACGGCAACTATGGCTACACCTTC	CASSVGTPTNGNYGYTF
TRBV5-1	TRBJ2-2	-	TRBD1	TGCGCCAGCAGCTCGACAGGGTTGGCGAACACCGGGGAGCTGTTTTTT	CASSSTGLANTGELFF
TRBV2	TRBJ1-1	few	-	TGTGCCAGCTCAGGACAGACTATGAACACTGAAGCTTTCTTT	CASSGQTMNTEAFF
TRBV4-1	TRBJ2-1	-	-	TGCGCCAGCAGCCTAATAAGGACCTCAGGGAAATCGGATGAGCAGTTCTTC	CASSLIRTSGKSDEQFF
TRBV4-1	TRBJ1-1	-	-	TGCGCCAGCAGCCAGACAGTAAACACTGAAGCTTTCTTT	CASSQTVNTEAFF
TRBV27	TRBJ1-5	-	-	TGTGCCAGCAGGACACTGGGGGCAGATCAGCCCCAGCATTTT	CASRTLGADQPQHF
TRBV5-1	TRBJ2-1	-	TRBD1	TGCGCCAGCAGCTTGGTTTTAGGGACAGGGGGGAACAATGAGCAGTTCTTC	CASSLVLGTGGNNEQFF
TRBV27	TRBJ2-7	few	TRBD1	TGTGCCAGCAGAGCCGACAGGGGGAGCACCTACGAGCAGTACTTC	CASRADRGSTYEQYF